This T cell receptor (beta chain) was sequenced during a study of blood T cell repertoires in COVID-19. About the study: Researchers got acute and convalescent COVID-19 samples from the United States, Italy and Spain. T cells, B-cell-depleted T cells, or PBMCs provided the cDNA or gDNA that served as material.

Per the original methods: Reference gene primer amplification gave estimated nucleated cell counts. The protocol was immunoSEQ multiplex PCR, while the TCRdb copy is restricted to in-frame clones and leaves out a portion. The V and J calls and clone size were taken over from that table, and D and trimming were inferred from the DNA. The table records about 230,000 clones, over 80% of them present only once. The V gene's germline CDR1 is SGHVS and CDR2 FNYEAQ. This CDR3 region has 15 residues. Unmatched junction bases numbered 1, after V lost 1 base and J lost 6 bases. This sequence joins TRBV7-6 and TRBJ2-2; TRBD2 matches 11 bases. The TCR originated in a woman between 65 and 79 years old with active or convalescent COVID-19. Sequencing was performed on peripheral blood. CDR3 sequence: CASSLVAGGPGELFF. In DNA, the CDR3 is TGTGCCAGCAGCTTAGTAGCGGGAGGGCCCGGGGAGCTGTTTTTT.